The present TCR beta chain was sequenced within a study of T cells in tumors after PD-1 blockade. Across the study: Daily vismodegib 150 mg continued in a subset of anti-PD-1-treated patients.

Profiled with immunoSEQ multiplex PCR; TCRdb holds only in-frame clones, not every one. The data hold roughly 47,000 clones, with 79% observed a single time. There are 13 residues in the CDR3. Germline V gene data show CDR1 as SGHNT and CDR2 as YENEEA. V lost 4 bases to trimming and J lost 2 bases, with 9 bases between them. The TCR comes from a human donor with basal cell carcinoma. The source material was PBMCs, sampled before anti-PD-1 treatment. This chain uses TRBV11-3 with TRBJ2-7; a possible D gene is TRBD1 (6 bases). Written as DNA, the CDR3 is TGTGCCAGCAGCTGGACAGCGACCTACGAGCAGTACTTC. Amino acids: CASSWTATYEQYF.